The 22 T cell receptor beta chains below all came from one sample that was sequenced in a study of cytomegalovirus exposure and HLA in healthy donors. Primers for the PCR totalled 60 Vbeta and 13 Jbeta. Generated by immunoSEQ multiplex PCR, the TCRdb table keeps only in-frame clones and is missing some. The data contain about 280,000 clones, 85% to 90% of them seen just once; the ten biggest clones take up about 2%. Sequencing used PBMCs. The source of these receptors is a woman between 18 and 30 years old in good health and CMV-seronegative.

The chain employs TRBV6-5 and TRBJ2-3; D gene unclear. CDR3 length: 12 amino acids. Trimming pared 4 bases from V and 6 bases from J, leaving 8 bases between. Germline CDR1 and CDR2: MNHEY and SVGAGI. CDR3 residues: CASSSRVDTQYF. Here the CDR3 DNA reads TGTGCCAGCAGTTCGAGAGTGGATACGCAGTATTTT.

The chain employs TRBV29-1 and TRBJ2-3; TRBD1 is a possible D gene (6 bases). With 0 bases removed from V and 3 bases from J, the gap between germline ends came to 10 bases. The CDR3 covers 14 residues. CDR1 SQVTM and CDR2 ANQGSEA come from the germline V gene. The CDR3 region is CSVEEGTKTDTQYF. CDR3 sequence (DNA): TGCAGCGTTGAAGAAGGGACAAAGACAGATACGCAGTATTTT.

The chain employs TRBV6-5 and TRBJ2-2; TRBD1 aligns across 7 bases. V lost 7 bases to trimming and J lost 7 bases; unmatched junction nucleotides: 12. This CDR3 is built from 15 residues. Per the germline V gene, CDR1 is MNHEY and CDR2 is SVGAGI. The CDR3 DNA is TGTGCCAGCACCCAAGGGGGCCAGTGGGGCGGGGAGCTGTTTTTT. Protein product: CASTQGGQWGGELFF.

This chain links TRBV5-1 with TRBJ2-2; 8 bases fit TRBD1. Germline CDR1 reads SGHRS; CDR2 reads YFSETQ. CDR3 length: 16 amino acids. V gave up 4 bases and J gave up 1 base; unmatched junction bases: 6. In DNA form, the CDR3 reads TGCGCCAGCAGCGCATACAGGGGGGTGAACACCGGGGAGCTGTTTTTT. Its protein is CASSAYRGVNTGELFF.

The rearrangement uses TRBV28 and TRBJ1-6, with a weak D call TRBD1 (6 bases). The V end was cut by 5 bases, the J end by 14 bases, with 25 bases between. The CDR3 sequence is 16 residues long. Germline V gene lookup returns CDR1 MDHEN and CDR2 SYDVKM. The CDR3 here is CASSPTTGWLTRALHF. CDR3 in DNA: TGTGCCAGCAGTCCGACCACAGGGTGGTTAACTCGGGCCCTCCACTTT. The full variable domain, with the rest looked up from reference TRBV28 and TRBJ1-6, is DVKVTQSSRYLVKRTGEKVFLECVQDMDHENMFWYRQDPGLGLRLIYFSYDVKMKEKGDIPEGYSVSREKKERFSLILESASTNQTSMYLCASSPTTGWLTRALHFGNGTRLTVT.

The rearrangement joins TRBV6-6 to TRBJ2-3; D unresolved. The CDR3 length is 13 residues. With 2 bases removed from V and 5 bases from J, the gap between germline ends came to 8 bases. CDR1 is MNHNY, CDR2 SVGAGI, per germline (reference sequence). CDR3 sequence: CASSYPSIDTQYF. DNA of the CDR3: TGTGCCAGCAGTTACCCCTCTATAGATACGCAGTATTTT.

The chain links TRBV5-1 to TRBJ2-3; 13 bases align to TRBD2. V shed 4 bases, J shed 6 bases, and the junction held 8 bases outside the gene matches. Germline V gene data show CDR1 as SGHRS and CDR2 as YFSETQ. This CDR3 is built from 16 residues. For the CDR3, the DNA is TGCGCCAGCAGCCTGCGGACTAGCGGGGGAGAGGATACGCAGTATTTT. Protein sequence: CASSLRTSGGEDTQYF. Drawing the rest from reference TRBV5-1 and TRBJ2-3, the complete variable domain is KAGVTQTPRYLIKTRGQQVTLSCSPISGHRSVSWYQQTPGQGLQFLFEYFSETQRNKGNFPGRFSGRQFSNSRSEMNVSTLELGDSALYLCASSLRTSGGEDTQYFGPGTRLTVL.

This clone was observed a single time. This chain connects TRBV29-1 to TRBJ2-7; 7 bases are a match to TRBD1. The V gene end was trimmed by 7 bases and the J gene end by 3 bases; junction bases not matched to a gene: 6. CDR1 and CDR2 from the germline V gene are SQVTM and ANQGSEA. The CDR3 loop spans 12 amino acids. The CDR3 protein is CSGGWTGYEQYF. The CDR3 DNA sequence: TGCAGCGGGGGTTGGACAGGCTACGAGCAGTACTTC.

The chain couples TRBV4-1 to TRBJ1-3, with D hard to call. Looked up from germline, CDR1 is MGHRA and CDR2 is YSYEKL. V was cut by 4 bases and J by 3 bases, with 4 bases left in between. CDR3 length: 12 amino acids. CDR3 protein: CASSLRGNTIYF. As DNA, the CDR3 is TGCGCCAGCAGCCTGCGTGGAAACACCATATATTTT.

The chain links TRBV7-2 to TRBJ2-5; the D gene is possibly TRBD1 (5 bases). The end of the DNA fits TRBJ2-7 better, so the J call may be wrong. Germline V gene lookup returns CDR1 SGHTA and CDR2 FQGNSA. The length of the CDR3 is 12 residues. CDR3 sequence (DNA): TGTGCCAGCAGTCGCAGGGTCGACGAGCAGTACTTC. This codes for CASSRRVDEQYF.

The V and J genes are TRBV9 and TRBJ1-2; maybe TRBD1 (6 bases). The CDR3 is 12 amino acids. CDR1 SGDLS and CDR2 YYNGEE come from the germline V gene. Trimming removed 3 bases at V and 6 bases at J, with 9 bases between. The CDR3 loop is CASSAHRDGYTF. The CDR3, as DNA: TGTGCCAGCAGCGCGCACAGGGATGGCTACACCTTC.

The rearrangement uses TRBV4-2 and TRBJ2-3, with 10 bases aligning to TRBD2. In germline, CDR1 is LGHNA, CDR2 YNFKEQ. V dropped 1 base and J dropped 4; count of bases not matched to a gene: 8. CDR3 length: 17 residues. CDR3 DNA: TGTGCCAGCAGCCAAGTGGGAGCGGGGGGGCACCCAGATACGCAGTATTTT. It is translated as CASSQVGAGGHPDTQYF.

This clone was observed a few times. V is TRBV5-8 and J is TRBJ1-1, with unresolved D. Deletions cut 0 bases from V and 4 bases from J, with 10 bases between. This CDR3 contains 14 residues. In germline, CDR1 is SGHTS, CDR2 YDEGEE. The CDR3 DNA is TGTGCCAGCAGCTTGGTGGAGGTGAGCACTGAAGCTTTCTTT. Residues: CASSLVEVSTEAFF.

The V gene is TRBV4-1, the J gene TRBJ1-5; possibly TRBD1 for D (6 bases). The CDR3 has 18 amino acids. Trimming removed 9 bases from V and 8 bases from J, with 32 bases in between. Germline CDR1 is MGHRA and CDR2 is YSYEKL. CDR3 sequence (DNA): TGCGCCAGTTCTGACGCAGGGGCGCTCGCGGGAGGACGCGAGCCCCAGCATTTT. As protein: CASSDAGALAGGREPQHF.

The genes are TRBV5-1 and TRBJ2-6; D is ambiguous. This CDR3 has 15 amino acids. The V end was cut by 4 bases, the J end by 0 bases, with 8 bases between. Per the germline V gene, CDR1 is SGHRS and CDR2 is YFSETQ. CDR3 in amino acids: CASSADGSGANVLTF. The CDR3 DNA is TGCGCCAGCAGCGCGGATGGCTCTGGGGCCAACGTCCTGACTTTC.

CDR3 nucleotides: TGTGCCAGCAGCGCGGGACAGGGGGTTACCTACGAGCAGTACTTC. Protein sequence: CASSAGQGVTYEQYF. The V gene is TRBV25-1, the J gene TRBJ2-5, with TRBD1 matching 11 bases. The J call is in doubt because the DNA end fits TRBJ2-7 better. Germline V gene sequence: CDR1 MGHDK, CDR2 SYGVNS. This CDR3 contains 15 residues.

This clone occurred a few times. The J gene is TRBJ1-5, the V gene TRBV6-5; 7 bases match TRBD1. The CDR3 totals 15 residues. The trim removed 6 bases at V and 4 bases at J, leaving 9 bases unmatched. Looked up from germline, CDR1 is MNHEY and CDR2 is SVGAGI. CDR3 loop: CASSPTRTGNQPQHF. CDR3 coding DNA: TGTGCCAGCAGCCCGACCAGGACAGGTAATCAGCCCCAGCATTTT.

CDR3 sequence: CASSLATGSMNTEAFF. CDR3 sequence (DNA): TGCGCCAGCAGCTTGGCAACGGGATCTATGAACACTGAAGCTTTCTTT. This chain joins TRBV5-1 and TRBJ1-1, with D uncertain. The CDR3 totals 16 residues. Germline assignment: CDR1 SGHRS and CDR2 YFSETQ. V was cut by 0 bases and J by 0 bases, with 12 bases left in between.

The rearrangement uses TRBV10-3 and TRBJ2-7; 8 bases map to TRBD2. Germline V gene lookup returns CDR1 ENHRY and CDR2 SYGVKD. The CDR3 extends over 13 amino acids. J was trimmed by 2 bases and V by 10 bases; bases with no gene match: 7. The CDR3 protein is CATQSGGAYEQYF. The CDR3 nucleotides are TGTGCCACCCAATCGGGGGGGGCCTACGAGCAGTACTTC.

This rearrangement joins TRBV5-1 to TRBJ2-5; 9 bases are a match to TRBD2. CDR3 length: 15 amino acids. Trimming cost V 3 bases and J 2 bases; bases outside gene matches: 5. Germline CDR1 SGHRS, CDR2 YFSETQ. The DNA of the CDR3 is TGCGCCAGCAGCTATTGGCGGGGGGGGCAAGAGACCCAGTACTTC. Its protein product is CASSYWRGGQETQYF. Full variable domain (outside the CDR3, taken from reference TRBV5-1 and TRBJ2-5): KAGVTQTPRYLIKTRGQQVTLSCSPISGHRSVSWYQQTPGQGLQFLFEYFSETQRNKGNFPGRFSGRQFSNSRSEMNVSTLELGDSALYLCASSYWRGGQETQYFGPGTRLLVL.

Note on this clone: One end of the junction fails to match germline, which may point to a read error. Other DNA sequences within the sample encode an identical CDR3. The chain employs TRBV13 and TRBJ1-6; D call uncertain. Germline CDR1 reads PRHDT; CDR2 reads FYEKMQ (reference sequence). This CDR3 has 16 residues. DNA for the CDR3: TGTGCCAGCAGCGGTCCTGGGAGCTCCTATAATTCCCCCCTCCACTTT. It yields the protein CASSGPGSSYNSPLHF.

This rearrangement joins TRBV6-1 to TRBJ1-6, with D perhaps matching TRBD1 (6 bases). V lost 1 base and J 7 bases, leaving 11 bases between the germline ends. In germline, CDR1 is MNHNS, CDR2 SASEGT. The CDR3 totals 15 residues. CDR3: CASSEEGVGNSPLHF. CDR3 DNA sequence: TGTGCCAGCAGTGAAGAGGGGGTGGGGAATTCACCCCTCCACTTT.